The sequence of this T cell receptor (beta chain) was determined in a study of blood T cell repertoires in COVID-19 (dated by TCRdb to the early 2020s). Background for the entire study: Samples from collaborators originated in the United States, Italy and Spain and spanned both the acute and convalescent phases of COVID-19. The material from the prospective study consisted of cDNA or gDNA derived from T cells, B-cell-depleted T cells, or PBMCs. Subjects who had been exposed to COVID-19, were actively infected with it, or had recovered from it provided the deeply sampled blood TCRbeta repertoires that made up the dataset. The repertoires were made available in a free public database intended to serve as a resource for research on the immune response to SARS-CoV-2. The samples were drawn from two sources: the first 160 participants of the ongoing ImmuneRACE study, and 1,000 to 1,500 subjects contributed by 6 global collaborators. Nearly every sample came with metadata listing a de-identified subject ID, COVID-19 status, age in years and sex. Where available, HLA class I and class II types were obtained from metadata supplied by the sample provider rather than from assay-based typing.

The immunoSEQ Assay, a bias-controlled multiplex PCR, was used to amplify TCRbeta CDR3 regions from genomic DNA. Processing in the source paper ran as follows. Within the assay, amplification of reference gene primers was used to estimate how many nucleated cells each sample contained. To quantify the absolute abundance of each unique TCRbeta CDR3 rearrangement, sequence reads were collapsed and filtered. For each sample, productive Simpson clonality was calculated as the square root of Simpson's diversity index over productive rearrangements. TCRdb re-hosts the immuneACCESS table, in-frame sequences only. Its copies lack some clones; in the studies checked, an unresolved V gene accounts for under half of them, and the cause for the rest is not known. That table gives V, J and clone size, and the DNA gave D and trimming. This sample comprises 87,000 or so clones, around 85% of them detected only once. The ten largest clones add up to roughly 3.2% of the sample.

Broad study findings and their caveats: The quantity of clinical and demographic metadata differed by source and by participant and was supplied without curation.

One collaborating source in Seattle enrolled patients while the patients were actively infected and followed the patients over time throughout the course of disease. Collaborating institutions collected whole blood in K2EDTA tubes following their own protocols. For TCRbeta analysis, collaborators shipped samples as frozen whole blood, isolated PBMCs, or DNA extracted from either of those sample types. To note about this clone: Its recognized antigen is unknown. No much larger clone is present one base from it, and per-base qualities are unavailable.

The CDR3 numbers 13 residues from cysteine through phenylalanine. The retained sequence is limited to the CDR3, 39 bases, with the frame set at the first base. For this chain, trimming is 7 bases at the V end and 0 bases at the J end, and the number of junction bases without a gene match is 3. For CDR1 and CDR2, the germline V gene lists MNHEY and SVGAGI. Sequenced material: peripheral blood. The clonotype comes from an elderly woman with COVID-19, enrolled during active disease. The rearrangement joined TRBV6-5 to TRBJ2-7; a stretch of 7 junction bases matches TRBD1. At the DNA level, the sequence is TGTGCCAGCACCCGACAGGGCTCCTACGAGCAGTACTTC. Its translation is CASTRQGSYEQYF.